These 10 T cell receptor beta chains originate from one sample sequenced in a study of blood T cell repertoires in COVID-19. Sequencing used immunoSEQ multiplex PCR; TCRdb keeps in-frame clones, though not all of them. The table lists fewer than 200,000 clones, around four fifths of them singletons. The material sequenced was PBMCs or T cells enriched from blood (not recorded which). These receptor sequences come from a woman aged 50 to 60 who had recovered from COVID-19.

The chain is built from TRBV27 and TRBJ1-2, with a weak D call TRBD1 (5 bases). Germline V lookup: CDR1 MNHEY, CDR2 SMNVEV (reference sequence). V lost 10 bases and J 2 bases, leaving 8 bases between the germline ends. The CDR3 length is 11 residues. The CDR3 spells CATRQNYGYTF. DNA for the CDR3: TGTGCCACTAGACAGAACTATGGCTACACCTTC.

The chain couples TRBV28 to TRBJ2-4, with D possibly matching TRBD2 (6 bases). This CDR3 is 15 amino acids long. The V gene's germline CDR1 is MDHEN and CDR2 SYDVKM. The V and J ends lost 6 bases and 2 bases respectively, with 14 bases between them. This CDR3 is CASSSPGGSKNIQYF. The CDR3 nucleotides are TGTGCCAGCAGCTCCCCTGGGGGGTCCAAAAACATTCAGTACTTC.

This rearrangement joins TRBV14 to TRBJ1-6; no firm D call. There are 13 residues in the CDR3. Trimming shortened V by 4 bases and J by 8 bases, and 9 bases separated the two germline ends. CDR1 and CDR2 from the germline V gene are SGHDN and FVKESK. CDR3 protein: CASSPRLDSPLHF. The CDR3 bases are TGTGCCAGCAGCCCCAGGCTGGATTCACCCCTCCACTTT. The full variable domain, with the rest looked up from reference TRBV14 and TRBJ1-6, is EAGVTQFPSHSVIEKGQTVTLRCDPISGHDNLYWYRRVMGKEIKFLLHFVKESKQDESGMPNNRFLAERTGGTYSTLKVQPAELEDSGVYFCASSPRLDSPLHFGNGTRLTVT.

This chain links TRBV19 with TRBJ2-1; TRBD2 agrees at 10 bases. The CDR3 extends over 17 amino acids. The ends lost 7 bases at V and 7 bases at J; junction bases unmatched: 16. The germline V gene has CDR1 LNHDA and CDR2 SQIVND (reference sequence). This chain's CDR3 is CASMLYWTSGRSNEQFF. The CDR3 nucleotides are TGTGCCAGTATGCTCTATTGGACTAGCGGCCGTAGTAATGAGCAGTTCTTC. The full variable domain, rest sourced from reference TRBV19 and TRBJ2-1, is DGGITQSPKYLFRKEGQNVTLSCEQNLNHDAMYWYRQDPGQGLRLIYYSQIVNDFQKGDIAEGYSVSREKKESFPLTVTSAQKNPTAFYLCASMLYWTSGRSNEQFFGPGTRLTVL.

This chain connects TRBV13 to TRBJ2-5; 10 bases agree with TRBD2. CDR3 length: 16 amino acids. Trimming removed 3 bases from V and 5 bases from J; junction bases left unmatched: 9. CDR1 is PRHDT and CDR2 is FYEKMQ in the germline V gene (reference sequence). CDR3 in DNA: TGTGCCAGCAGCTTTCCTAGCGGGAGTCCACGGGAGACCCAGTACTTC. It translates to CASSFPSGSPRETQYF.

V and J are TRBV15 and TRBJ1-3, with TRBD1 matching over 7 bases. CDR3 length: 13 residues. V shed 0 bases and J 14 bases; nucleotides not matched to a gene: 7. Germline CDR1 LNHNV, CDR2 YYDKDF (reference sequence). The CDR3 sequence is CATSRDQGQYVYF. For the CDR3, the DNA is TGTGCCACCAGCAGAGATCAGGGACAGTACGTATATTTT.

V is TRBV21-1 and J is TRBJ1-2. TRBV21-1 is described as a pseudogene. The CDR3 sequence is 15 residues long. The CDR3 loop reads CASSPCRVSNYGYTF. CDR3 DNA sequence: TGTGCCAGCAGCCCCTGTCGGGTATCTAACTATGGCTACACCTTC.

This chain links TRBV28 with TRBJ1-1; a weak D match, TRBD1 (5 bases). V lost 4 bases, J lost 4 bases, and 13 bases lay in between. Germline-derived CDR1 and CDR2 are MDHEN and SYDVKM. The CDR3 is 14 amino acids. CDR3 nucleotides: TGTGCCAGCAGTTCGCACGCTCAGGGCACTGAAGCTTTCTTT. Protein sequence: CASSSHAQGTEAFF. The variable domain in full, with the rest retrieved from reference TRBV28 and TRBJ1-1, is DVKVTQSSRYLVKRTGEKVFLECVQDMDHENMFWYRQDPGLGLRLIYFSYDVKMKEKGDIPEGYSVSREKKERFSLILESASTNQTSMYLCASSSHAQGTEAFFGQGTRLTVV.

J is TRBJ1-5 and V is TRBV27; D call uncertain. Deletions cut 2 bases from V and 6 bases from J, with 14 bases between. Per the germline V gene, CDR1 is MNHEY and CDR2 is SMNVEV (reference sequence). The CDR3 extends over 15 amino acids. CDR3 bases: TGTGCCAGCAGTTTACGGGGTTTGGTCGCTCAGCCCCAGCATTTT. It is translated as CASSLRGLVAQPQHF.

CDR3 loop: CASSRTTGGGGNYGYTF. The CDR3 nucleotides read TGTGCCAGCAGCCGTACTACAGGGGGCGGGGGTAACTATGGCTACACCTTC. The chain joins TRBV11-2 to TRBJ1-2; 9 positions agree with TRBD1. V trimming: 5 bases; J trimming: 1 base; junction bases outside the gene matches: 11. The CDR3 has 17 residues. Germline V gene lookup returns CDR1 SGHAT and CDR2 FQNNGV.